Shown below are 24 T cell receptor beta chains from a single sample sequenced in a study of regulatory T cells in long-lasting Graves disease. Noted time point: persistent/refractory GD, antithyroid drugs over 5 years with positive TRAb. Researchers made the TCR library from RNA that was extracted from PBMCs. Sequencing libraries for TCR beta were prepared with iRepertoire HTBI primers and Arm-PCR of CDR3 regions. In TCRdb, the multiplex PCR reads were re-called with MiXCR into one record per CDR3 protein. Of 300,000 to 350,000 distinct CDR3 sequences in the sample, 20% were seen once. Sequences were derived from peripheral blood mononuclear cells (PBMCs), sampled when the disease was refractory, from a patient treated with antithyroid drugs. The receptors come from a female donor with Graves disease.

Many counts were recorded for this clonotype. The CDR3 DNA follows: TGTGCCAGCAGCTTAGGTCGGTGGGACAGGGGTGCTAACTATGGCTACACCTTC. It translates to CASSLGRWDRGANYGYTF. The V and J genes are TRBV11-2 and TRBJ1-2; 10 bases align to TRBD1. The CDR3 is 18 amino acids. Looked up from germline, CDR1 is SGHAT and CDR2 is FQNNGV. After removal of 1 base from V and 0 bases from J, the junction contained 8 bases not matched to a gene.

The CDR3 DNA follows: TGCGCCAGCAGCTCGGACAGTGGGAACACTGAAGCTTTCTTT. Translated, it gives CASSSDSGNTEAFF. The chain carries TRBV5-1 and TRBJ1-1; TRBD1 is a possible D gene (6 bases). V was clipped by 3 bases and J by 1 base, with 10 bases between them. Germline V gives CDR1 SGHRS, CDR2 YFSETQ. This CDR3 region has 14 residues.

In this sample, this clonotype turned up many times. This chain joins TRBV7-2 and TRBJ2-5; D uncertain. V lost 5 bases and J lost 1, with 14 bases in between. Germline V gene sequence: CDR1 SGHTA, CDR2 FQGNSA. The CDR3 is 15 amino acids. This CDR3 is CASSPLSTVQETQYF. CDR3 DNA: TGTGCCAGCAGCCCCCTTAGTACCGTCCAAGAGACCCAGTACTTC.

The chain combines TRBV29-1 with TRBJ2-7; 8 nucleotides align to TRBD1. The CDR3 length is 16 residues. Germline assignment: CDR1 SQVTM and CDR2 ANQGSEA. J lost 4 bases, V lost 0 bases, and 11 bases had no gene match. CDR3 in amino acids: CSVEDPHGQGAYEQYF. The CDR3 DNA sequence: TGCAGCGTTGAAGATCCCCATGGACAGGGTGCGTACGAGCAGTACTTC.

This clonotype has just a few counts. CDR3 sequence (DNA): TGTGCCAGCAGTTACCGTGGGGCCAACGTCCTGACTTTC. Protein sequence: CASSYRGANVLTF. V usage is TRBV6-4 and J usage is TRBJ2-6; D ambiguous. The ends were cut back, 5 bases at V and 3 bases at J, with 5 bases in the middle. Per germline, CDR1 MRHNA and CDR2 SNTAGT. There are 13 residues in the CDR3.

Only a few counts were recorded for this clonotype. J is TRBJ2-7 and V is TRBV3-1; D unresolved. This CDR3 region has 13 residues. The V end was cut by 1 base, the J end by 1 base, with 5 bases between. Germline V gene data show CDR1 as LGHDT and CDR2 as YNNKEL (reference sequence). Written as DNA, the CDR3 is TGTGCCAGCAGCCAAGCTTTGTCCTACGAGCAGTACTTC. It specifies CASSQALSYEQYF.

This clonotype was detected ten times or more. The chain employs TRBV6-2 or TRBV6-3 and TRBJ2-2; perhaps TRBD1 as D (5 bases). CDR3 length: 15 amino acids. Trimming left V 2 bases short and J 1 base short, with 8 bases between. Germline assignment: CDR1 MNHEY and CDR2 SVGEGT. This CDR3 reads CASSYAGKNTGELFF. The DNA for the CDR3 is TGTGCCAGCAGTTACGCAGGGAAGAACACCGGGGAGCTGTTTTTT.

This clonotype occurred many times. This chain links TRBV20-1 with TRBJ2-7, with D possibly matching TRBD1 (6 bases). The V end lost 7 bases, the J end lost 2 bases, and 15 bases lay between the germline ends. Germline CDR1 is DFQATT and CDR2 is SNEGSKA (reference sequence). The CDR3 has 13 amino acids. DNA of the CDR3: TGCAGTGTTCGCAACAGGGCTCCCTACGAGCAGTACTTC. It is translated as CSVRNRAPYEQYF.

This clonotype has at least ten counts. CDR3 protein: CASSPTDSYEQYF. CDR3 DNA sequence: TGTGCCAGCAGCCCGACAGACTCCTACGAGCAGTACTTC. The V gene is TRBV7-9, the J gene TRBJ2-7; possible D gene TRBD1, 5 bases. Trimming cost V 5 bases and J 0 bases, with 8 bases left between them. CDR1 SEHNR and CDR2 FQNEAQ come from the germline V gene (reference sequence). This CDR3 spans 13 amino acids.

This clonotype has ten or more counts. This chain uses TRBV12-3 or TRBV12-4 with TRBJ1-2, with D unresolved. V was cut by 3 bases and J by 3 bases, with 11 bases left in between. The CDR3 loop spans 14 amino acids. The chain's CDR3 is CASSFGRRDYGYTF. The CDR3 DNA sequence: TGTGCCAGCAGTTTTGGGAGGCGAGACTATGGCTACACCTTC.

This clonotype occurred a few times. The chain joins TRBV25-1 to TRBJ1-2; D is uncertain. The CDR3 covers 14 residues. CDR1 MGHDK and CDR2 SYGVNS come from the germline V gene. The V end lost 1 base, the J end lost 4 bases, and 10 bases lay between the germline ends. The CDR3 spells CASSEWAGSYGYTF. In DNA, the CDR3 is TGTGCCAGCAGTGAATGGGCGGGTAGCTATGGCTACACCTTC.

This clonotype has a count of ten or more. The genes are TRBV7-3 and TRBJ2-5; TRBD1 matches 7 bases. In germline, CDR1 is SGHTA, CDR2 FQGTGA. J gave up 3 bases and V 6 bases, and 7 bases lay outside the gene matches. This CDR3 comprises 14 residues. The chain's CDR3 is CASSTGQAKETQYF. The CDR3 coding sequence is TGTGCCAGCAGTACCGGACAGGCGAAAGAGACCCAGTACTTC.

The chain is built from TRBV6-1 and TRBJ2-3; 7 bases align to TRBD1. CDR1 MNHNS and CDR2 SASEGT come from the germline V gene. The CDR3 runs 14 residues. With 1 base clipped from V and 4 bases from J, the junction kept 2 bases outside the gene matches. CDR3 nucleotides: TGTGCCAGCAGTGAAGGACAGGGTCCAGATACGCAGTATTTT. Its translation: CASSEGQGPDTQYF.

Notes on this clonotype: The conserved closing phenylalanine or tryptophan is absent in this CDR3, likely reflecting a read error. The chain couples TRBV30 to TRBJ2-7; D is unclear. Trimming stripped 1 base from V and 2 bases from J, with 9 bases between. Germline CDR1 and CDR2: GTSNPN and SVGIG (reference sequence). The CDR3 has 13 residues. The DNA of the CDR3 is TGTGCCTGGAGTGGTCTGGAGACCTACGAGCAGTACCTC. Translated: CAWSGLETYEQYL.

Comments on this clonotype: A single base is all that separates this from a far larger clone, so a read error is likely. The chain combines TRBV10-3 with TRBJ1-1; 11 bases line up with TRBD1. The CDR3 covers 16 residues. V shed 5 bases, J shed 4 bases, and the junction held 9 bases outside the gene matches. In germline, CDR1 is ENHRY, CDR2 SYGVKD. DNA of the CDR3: TGTGCCATCAGTCCCCGGGACAGGGGGGTGAGCACTGAAGCTTTCTTT. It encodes CAISPRDRGVSTEAFF.

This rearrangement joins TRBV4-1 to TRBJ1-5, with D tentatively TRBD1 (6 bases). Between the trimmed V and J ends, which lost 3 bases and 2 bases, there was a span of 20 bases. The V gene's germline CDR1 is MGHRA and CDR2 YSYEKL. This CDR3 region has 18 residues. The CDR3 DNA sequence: TGCGCCAGCAGCCACTTCCCGATCGGGACAAGCGGCAATCAGCCCCAGCATTTT. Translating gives CASSHFPIGTSGNQPQHF.

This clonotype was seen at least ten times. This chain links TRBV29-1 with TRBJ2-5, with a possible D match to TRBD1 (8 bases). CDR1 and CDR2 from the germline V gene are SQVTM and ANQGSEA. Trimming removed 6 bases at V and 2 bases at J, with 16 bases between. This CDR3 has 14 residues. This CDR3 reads CSVADRGLQETQYF. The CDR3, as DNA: TGCAGCGTAGCCGACAGGGGACTACAAGAGACCCAGTACTTC.

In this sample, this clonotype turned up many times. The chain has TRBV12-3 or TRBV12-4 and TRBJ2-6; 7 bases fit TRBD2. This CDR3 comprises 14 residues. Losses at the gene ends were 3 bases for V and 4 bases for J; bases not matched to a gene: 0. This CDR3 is CASSLRGGANVLTF. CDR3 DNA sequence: TGTGCCAGCAGTTTGCGGGGGGGGGCCAACGTCCTGACTTTC.

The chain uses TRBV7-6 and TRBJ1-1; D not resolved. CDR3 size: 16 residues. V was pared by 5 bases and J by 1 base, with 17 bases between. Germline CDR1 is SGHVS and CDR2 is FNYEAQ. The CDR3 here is CASSLDLRQKNTEAFF. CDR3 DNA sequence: TGTGCCAGCAGCCTGGACCTAAGACAAAAGAACACTGAAGCTTTCTTT.

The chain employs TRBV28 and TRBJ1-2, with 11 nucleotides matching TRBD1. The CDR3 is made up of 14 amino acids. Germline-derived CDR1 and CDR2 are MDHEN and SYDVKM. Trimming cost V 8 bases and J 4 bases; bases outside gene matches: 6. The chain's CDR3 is CASLRTGGPYGYTF. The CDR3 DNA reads TGTGCCAGCCTTCGGACAGGGGGCCCCTATGGCTACACCTTC.

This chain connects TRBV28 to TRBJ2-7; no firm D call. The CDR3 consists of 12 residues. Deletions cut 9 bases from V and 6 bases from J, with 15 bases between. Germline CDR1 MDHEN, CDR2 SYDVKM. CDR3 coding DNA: TGTGCCAGTGCGGCTATAGGGCGCGAGCAGTACTTC. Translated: CASAAIGREQYF.

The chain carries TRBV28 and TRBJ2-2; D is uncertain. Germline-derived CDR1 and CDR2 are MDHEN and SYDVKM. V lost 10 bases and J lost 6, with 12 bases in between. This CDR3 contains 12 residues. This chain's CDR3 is CATFGWAGELFF. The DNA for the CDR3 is TGTGCCACCTTCGGGTGGGCCGGGGAGCTGTTTTTT.

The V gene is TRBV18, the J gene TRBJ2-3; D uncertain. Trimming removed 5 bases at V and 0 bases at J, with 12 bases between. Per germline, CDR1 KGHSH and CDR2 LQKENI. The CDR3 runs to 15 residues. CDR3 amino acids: CASSIRRKSTDTQYF. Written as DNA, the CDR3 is TGTGCCAGCTCAATAAGGCGGAAGAGCACAGATACGCAGTATTTT.

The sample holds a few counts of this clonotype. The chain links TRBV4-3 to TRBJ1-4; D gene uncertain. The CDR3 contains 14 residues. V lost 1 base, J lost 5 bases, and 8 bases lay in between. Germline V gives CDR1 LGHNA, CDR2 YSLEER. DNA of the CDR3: TGCGCCAGCAGCCAAGTACGAGCGAATGAAAAACTGTTTTTT. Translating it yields CASSQVRANEKLFF.